This note documents a single TCR beta chain sequence. Its specificity is not known. MiXCR was run by TCRdb on the RT-PCR reads, yielding one entry per CDR3 protein. The sample contains about 9,100 distinct CDR3 sequences, approximately 83% of which appear only once. The data derive from a study of yellow fever vaccine responses in identical twins. The V gene end was trimmed by 7 bases and the J gene end by 6 bases; junction bases not matched to a gene: 8. The CDR3 is made up of 14 amino acids. Per germline, CDR1 SNHLY and CDR2 FYNNEI. Study outcomes and limitations: Reportedly, the T cell response mounted by twins to vaccine seemed partly convergent, partly personalized.

The chain joins TRBV2 to TRBJ2-7; TRBD2 matches 11 bases. This material consisted of T cells from blood (PBMCs), unsorted or a sorted subset (not recorded which), taken before or after yellow fever vaccination (not recorded which). The receptor was derived from a woman aged 18-30 years who received the yellow fever vaccine. The CDR3 region has the DNA TGTGCCAGCAACCAACTAGCGGGAGCGGGCGAGCAGTACTTC. This encodes CASNQLAGAGEQYF.